This entry is about one TCR beta chain. It has no known antigen specificity. The sample holds no much larger clone one base away, and base qualities are not on file. Libraries were prepared through the immunoSEQ multiplex PCR assay. A mixture of 60 forward primers for TCR Vbeta segments and 13 reverse primers for TCR Jbeta segments was used in the multiplex PCR. Amplification of the CDR3 region of rearranged TCR beta genes was performed with a multiplex PCR assay on genomic DNA. On the Illumina HiSeq System, the amplified TCR beta libraries were sequenced as 87-base-pair reads. Turning to the authors' computational methods: Across the 600 to 700 repertoires, a later analysis counted 80 million or so unique TCR beta chains, roughly 11 million of which were shared by at least two donors. A nearest-neighbor algorithm error-corrected the raw reads and collapsed the reads into unique sequences, merging closely related sequences to remove PCR and sequencing errors. Alignment of CDR3 sequences to IMGT reference sequences was used to assign V, D and J gene segments. For a sequence to be retained, a match of at least six nucleotides to both a V gene segment and a J gene segment was required. Rearrangements were called productive when the CDR3 lacked stop codons and stayed in frame with V and J; all others were non-productive. CDR3 was defined according to IMGT convention as the region running from the second conserved V-encoded cysteine to the conserved J-encoded phenylalanine. The earlier analysis of about 620 of the donors excluded sequences that lacked an unambiguous match to a single V gene segment. An earlier analysis of 587 of the donors classified V segments as functional when productive rearrangements were above 56.7% and as segregating when the standard deviation between donors was above 5%. To diagnose cytomegalovirus status from the catalog of TCR beta chain sequences, a statistical classification framework was built. In a later analysis, TCR nucleotide sequences were compared against IMGT/GENE-DB human TR gene sequences so that V and J genes could be assigned. In a later analysis, CDR3 sequences and most-parsimonious VDJ recombination scenarios were assigned using the TCRdist pipeline. In a later analysis, each TCR beta chain was defined by its CDR3 amino acid sequence together with its V-gene family, and reads without a unique V-gene family were excluded. To address suspected cross-contamination and a sequencing artifact, a later analysis removed around 600 highly shared, low-generation-probability nucleotide sequences. For each public chain, a later analysis derived a clonal expansion index from normalized ranks of inferred template counts within each repertoire. In a later analysis, generation probabilities were computed with a VDJ recombination model fitted to out-of-frame rearrangements, and the resulting probabilities were checked against IGoR. In a later analysis, TCR-TCR, TCR-HLA and TCR-CMV co-occurrence was scored with hypergeometric tests, and a repertoire-size bias correction was applied to TCR pairs. To estimate false discovery rates, a later analysis permuted the HLA or CMV assignments 20 times. In a later analysis, co-occurring TCRs were grouped using DBSCAN, and TCRdist sequence similarity was added for clustering within HLA-allele-positive subsets. For co-occurrence clustering, repertoires with fewer than 30,000 or more than 120,000 public chains were excluded, along with 5 or 6 repertoires with anomalous nucleotide sharing. The source is immuneACCESS, and TCRdb retained only in-frame sequences with V and J called. Part of the clones is not carried over; for the studies checked, unresolved V genes explain less than half of this, and the remainder is unexplained. That table furnishes V, J and clone size, whereas the DNA furnished D and trimming. This sample lists about 150,000 clones; over 70% were detected once. Approximately 1.2% of the sample is in the top ten clones.

The data are from a study of cytomegalovirus exposure and HLA in healthy donors (dated by TCRdb to 2016 to 2017). For the study in its entirety: In an earlier analysis of fewer than 750 of the donors, approximately 260 Gb of sequence data and just under 120 million unique TCR beta sequences from 180 million or so T cells were reported. Approximately 310 gigabases of sequencing data and 78 million or so unique TCR sequences were included in an early release covering roughly 700 HLA-typed donors. The genetic ancestry cluster associated with self-reported Caucasian donors included around four fifths of the roughly 400 genotyped donors. The study was designed to test whether signatures of past pathogen exposure could be identified by cataloging public T cell receptors. The study used immunosequencing to profile the T cell repertoires of some 600 subjects and linked those repertoires to cytomegalovirus serostatus. In addition to the first cohort of hundreds of subjects, a separate validation cohort of 120 different subjects was used. To predict cytomegalovirus infection status, the study brought together high-throughput TCR immunosequencing, statistical association of individual TCRs with disease status, and machine learning. A later analysis re-examined previously published TCR beta repertoires from 500 to 700 donors and added high-resolution HLA genotyping to investigate patterns of TCR occurrence. Rather than drawing on any new phenotypic data, the later analysis identified candidate immune exposures from TCR beta sequences and the way those sequences occurred across donors. In an earlier analysis of 587 of the donors, high-throughput TCR beta sequencing was used to judge whether each TCR beta V gene segment behaved as functional or pseudogenic. Donor age, sex, ethnicity and CMV serostatus were compiled alongside the repertoire data. A later genetic analysis used genome-wide SNP genotypes for about three fifths of the 666 donors, treating that subset as a discovery cohort. All discovery cohort repertoires had been generated using a single sequencing platform. Class I and class II HLA loci were covered by the typing at four-digit resolution. Typing coverage varied by locus: roughly 629-640 donors for A, B, C, DRB1 and DQB1; around 560 for DQA1; 600 to 610 for DPA1; around 490 for DPB1. Four to six DR-DQ haplotypes were handled as single units for association and clustering because linkage in the cohort was strong. Across 398 genotyped donors of the cohort, an average of approximately 240,000 unique TCR beta nucleotide sequences per donor were sequenced, and approximately 17% of those sequences were non-productive.

In total, 666 healthy bone marrow donors made up the cohort. At the time of sampling, every cohort member was nominally healthy, though immune exposures that went unrecorded were likely present. The donor was CMV seronegative and belonged to the group of over 300 seronegative cohort members. A peripheral blood sample was provided by each donor, and peripheral blood mononuclear cells were used for TCR beta sequencing. The Qiagen DNeasy Blood Extraction Kit was used to extract genomic DNA from the blood cell samples. Study-wide findings and limitations: In the study, some 180 TCR beta chains were listed as associated with cytomegalovirus. Specific HLA alleles were associated with 15,000 to 20,000 TCR beta sequences at a false discovery rate of 0.05 in a later analysis. Some IMGT-functional V segments, including TRBV6-2 and TRBV6-3, could not be told apart with the 87-base-pair reads, so those segments were excluded. In a later analysis, HLA-associated TCR beta chains were found to be more clonally expanded and to have lower generation probabilities than equally common non-associated chains. A later analysis found that most CMV-associated TCR beta chains appeared HLA-restricted, with HLA associations seemingly driven largely by CMV exposure. Correlated functional status among segregating V segments might be attributable to linkage disequilibrium, but an unknown experimental factor could not be ruled out. Cytomegalovirus status was reported to be diagnosed by the classifier with high specificity and sensitivity in both the original and validation cohorts. In a later genetic analysis, a missense DCLRE1C variant was associated with V-gene and J-gene trimming of TCR beta chains, and the association was replicated in an independent cohort. Strong co-occurrence of HLA alleles, especially DR and DQ, made assigning TCR associations to individual alleles difficult. According to a later analysis, parvovirus B19, influenza, CMV and Epstein-Barr virus appeared linked to several top co-occurrence clusters. For the cohort, immune exposure information was limited to CMV serostatus. In a later analysis, the rate of TCR association differed among HLA loci, with DRB1 alleles having the most associated TCRs and HLA-C alleles having the fewest. In this cohort, only TCR beta chains were sequenced, and detectable features were limited by the absence of alpha or paired-chain data. Sequencing depth was assumed to be roughly uniform across donors in the presence/absence analyses, though that assumption may not hold. It was suggested by the authors that the approach could potentially be generalized to other disease states and immunological phenotypes. In a later genetic analysis, fewer N-insertions in productive TCRs were reported among donors in an Asian-associated ancestry cluster than the roughly 700-donor mean. A further reported finding was that TCR beta sequences accurately predicted the HLA-A and HLA-B alleles for most subjects in the first cohort. The sequencing pipeline was judged likely to have produced a cluster of highly shared sequence variants as a technical artifact. HLA typing was unavailable for some donors at each locus, so association tests used only the typed subset. Most TCR sequences were seen in very few donors, while some public TCRs were found in many individuals. An earlier analysis of approximately 540 of the donors showed that most TCR beta V segments appeared in productive rearrangements either about 87% or about 30% of the time, which broadly matched IMGT annotations. In vitro tests confirmed that a few of the cytomegalovirus-associated TCR beta chains recognize cytomegalovirus antigens. The earlier analysis of some 560 of the donors excluded 15 to 20 rarely observed V segments, including chromosome 9 orphons, because counts were too low.

Spanning cysteine to phenylalanine, the CDR3 consists of 13 amino acids. Here the CDR3 DNA is all that survives: 39 bases in frame from base 1. Looking up the germline V gene yields CDR1 SGHVS and CDR2 FNYEAQ. The V end loses 5 bases and the J end loses 5 bases, and a stretch of 10 bases separates them. The specimen sequenced was PBMCs. The receptor chain draws on TRBV7-6 and TRBJ2-1; TRBD2 is possibly the D segment (5 matching bases). This clonotype was sampled from a boy younger than 10 in good health and CMV-seronegative. The CDR3 protein sequence reads: CASSPAANNEQFF. The sequenced DNA is TGTGCCAGCAGCCCAGCGGCCAACAATGAGCAGTTCTTC.